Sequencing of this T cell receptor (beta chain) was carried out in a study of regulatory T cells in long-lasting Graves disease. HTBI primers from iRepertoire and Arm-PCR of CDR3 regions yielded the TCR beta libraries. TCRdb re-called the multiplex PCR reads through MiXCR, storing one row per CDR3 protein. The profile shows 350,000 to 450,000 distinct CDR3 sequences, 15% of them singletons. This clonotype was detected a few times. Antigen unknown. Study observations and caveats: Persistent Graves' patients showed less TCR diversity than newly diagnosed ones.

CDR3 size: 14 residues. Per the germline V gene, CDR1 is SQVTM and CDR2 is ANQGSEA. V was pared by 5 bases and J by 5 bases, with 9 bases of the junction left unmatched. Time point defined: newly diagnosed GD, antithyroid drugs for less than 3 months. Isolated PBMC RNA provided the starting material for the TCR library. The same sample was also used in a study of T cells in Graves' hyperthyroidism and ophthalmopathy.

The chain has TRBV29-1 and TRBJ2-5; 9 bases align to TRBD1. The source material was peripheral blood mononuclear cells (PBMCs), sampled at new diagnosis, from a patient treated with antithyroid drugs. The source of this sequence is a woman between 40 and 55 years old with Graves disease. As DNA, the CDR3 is TGCAGCGTTCCGGACAGGGGATCGCTGGAGACCCAGTACTTC. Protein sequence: CSVPDRGSLETQYF. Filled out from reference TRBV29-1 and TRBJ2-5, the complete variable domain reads SAVISQKPSRDICQRGTSLTIQCQVDSQVTMMFWYRQQPGQSLTLIATANQGSEATYESGFVIDKFPISRPNLTFSTLTVSNMSPEDSSIYLCSVPDRGSLETQYFGPGTRLLVL.